This record covers a single T cell receptor (beta chain). The antigen remains undetermined. These data come from a study of cytomegalovirus exposure and HLA in healthy donors. Use of 60 Vbeta and 13 Jbeta primers characterized the PCR. Original analysis: In a later analysis, around 10 million of approximately 81 million unique beta chains occurred in at least two donors. Clones were read by immunoSEQ multiplex PCR, and TCRdb kept only the in-frame ones, dropping some. The V and J calls and clone size are taken from that table; D and trimming were inferred from the DNA. Of under 150,000 clones in the sample, more than 70% were seen once. Germline trimming cut 0 bases from V and 11 bases from J; bases unmatched to any gene: 4. Germline loops: CDR1 SQVTM, CDR2 ANQGSEA. CDR3 size: 13 residues. Overall study results and limits: An analysis was carried out later, and it reportedly showed fewer N-insertions in an Asian-associated ancestry cluster than the roughly 700-donor mean. Exclusion applied to some V segments, including TRBV6-2 and TRBV6-3, as they were indistinguishable.

V usage is TRBV29-1 and J usage is TRBJ2-3; 11 bases match TRBD2. The source material was PBMCs. The sequence was collected from a male donor in good health and CMV-seropositive. The CDR3 spells CSVEELAGGEQYF. Here the CDR3 DNA reads TGCAGCGTTGAAGAATTAGCGGGAGGGGAGCAGTATTTT.